The 11 T cell receptor beta chains given below trace back to one sample, sequenced in a study of blood T cells in healthy people across ages. It was with a sample-barcoded 5' primer and a J-beta primer mix that a second PCR of about 6 to 12 cycles was run. TCRdb re-called the 5' RACE reads through MiXCR, storing one row per CDR3 protein. This table holds approximately 360,000 distinct CDR3 sequences, about 55% found once. The specimen was blood. The receptors here all came from a man between 60 and 70 years old in good health.

The V gene is TRBV5-1, the J gene TRBJ2-7, with 9 bases identical to TRBD2. This CDR3 has 17 amino acids. The trim removed 0 bases at V and 0 bases at J, leaving 7 bases unmatched. From germline, CDR1 is SGHRS and CDR2 YFSETQ. In DNA form, the CDR3 reads TGCGCCAGCAGCTTGGGGCTAGCGGGATATTCCTCCTACGAGCAGTACTTC. Translation: CASSLGLAGYSSYEQYF. Full variable domain (outside the CDR3, taken from reference TRBV5-1 and TRBJ2-7): KAGVTQTPRYLIKTRGQQVTLSCSPISGHRSVSWYQQTPGQGLQFLFEYFSETQRNKGNFPGRFSGRQFSNSRSEMNVSTLELGDSALYLCASSLGLAGYSSYEQYFGPGTRLTVT.

This chain uses TRBV7-2 with TRBJ1-2, with 8 bases aligning to TRBD1. Germline CDR1 reads SGHTA; CDR2 reads FQGNSA. Trimming at V came to 5 bases and at J to 4 bases, leaving 9 bases not matched to a gene. The CDR3 sequence is 15 residues long. CDR3 loop: CASSDRYRGFYGYTF. The CDR3 DNA sequence: TGTGCCAGCAGCGACCGGTACAGGGGGTTCTATGGCTACACCTTC.

A remark on this clonotype: Germline and junction disagree at one end, which may indicate a read error. This chain connects TRBV4-1 to TRBJ1-1; D gene unclear. In germline, CDR1 is MGHRA, CDR2 YSYEKL. The CDR3 is 15 residues long. In nucleotides, the CDR3 is TGCGCCAACAGCCAAGATCGGCAGGCGGGCACTGAAGCTTTCTTT. As protein: CANSQDRQAGTEAFF.

This clonotype was detected only once. The chain is built from TRBV10-2 and TRBJ2-1; TRBD2 matches 7 bases. The CDR3 consists of 17 residues. Germline CDR1 reads WSHSY; CDR2 reads SAAADI. The J segment lost 8 bases and the V segment lost 8 bases, leaving 21 bases of the junction unmatched. CDR3 DNA sequence: TGCGCCAGCTCGAGGCACCGGAGCGGGGCGGCCCAGGATGAGCAGTTCTTC. It yields the protein CASSRHRSGAAQDEQFF.

This clonotype was recorded only once. J is TRBJ1-2 and V is TRBV5-1, with D hard to call. Germline V gene data show CDR1 as SGHRS and CDR2 as YFSETQ. This CDR3 comprises 14 residues. Trimming pared 4 bases from V and 2 bases from J, leaving 12 bases between. This CDR3 is CASSVGGPNYGYTF. The DNA for the CDR3 is TGCGCCAGCAGCGTTGGTGGTCCCAACTATGGCTACACCTTC.

This sequence joins TRBV3-1 and TRBJ2-1, with 13 bases fitting TRBD2. CDR1 and CDR2 (germline): LGHDT, YNNKEL (reference sequence). Trimming at V came to 4 bases and at J to 10 bases, leaving 7 bases not matched to a gene. This CDR3 region has 15 residues. CDR3 sequence: CASSLGGLAGEEQFF. The CDR3 DNA reads as TGTGCCAGCAGCCTGGGCGGACTAGCGGGAGAAGAGCAGTTCTTC.

This chain links TRBV28 with TRBJ2-3, with D perhaps TRBD2 (6 bases). The germline V gene encodes CDR1 MDHEN and CDR2 SYDVKM. The CDR3 spans 13 residues. Trimming pared 10 bases from V and 0 bases from J, leaving 11 bases between. The CDR3 here is CANSGRSTDTQYF. CDR3 in DNA: TGTGCCAACTCCGGGAGAAGCACAGATACGCAGTATTTT.

This clonotype turned up a few times. V usage is TRBV20-1 and J usage is TRBJ1-1; D not resolved. This CDR3 contains 14 residues. The germline V gene has CDR1 DFQATT and CDR2 SNEGSKA (reference sequence). Trimming removed 0 bases at V and 2 bases at J, with 10 bases between. CDR3 coding DNA: TGCAGTGCTAGAGATATCCAGATAAACACTGAAGCTTTCTTT. This codes for CSARDIQINTEAFF.

This clonotype was found a few times. V and J are TRBV30 and TRBJ1-2, with 7 bases that match TRBD1. V trimming: 4 bases; J trimming: 7 bases; junction bases outside the gene matches: 15. CDR1 is GTSNPN, CDR2 SVGIG, per germline (reference sequence). The CDR3 loop spans 15 amino acids. This chain's CDR3 is CAWTVTRGRVGGYTF. DNA of the CDR3: TGTGCCTGGACGGTTACTAGGGGGCGAGTCGGTGGCTACACCTTC.

This sequence joins TRBV7-2 and TRBJ2-4, with unresolved D. From germline, CDR1 is SGHTA and CDR2 FQGNSA. The CDR3 covers 15 residues. V was clipped by 0 bases and J by 7 bases, with 13 bases between them. The CDR3 sequence is CASSLALPGANIQYF. The CDR3 DNA is TGTGCCAGCAGCTTAGCGCTACCAGGAGCCAACATTCAGTACTTC.

The rearrangement joins TRBV3-1 to TRBJ2-5; possibly TRBD1 for D (6 bases). The germline gives CDR1 LGHDT, CDR2 YNNKEL (reference sequence). Between the trimmed V and J ends, which lost 2 bases and 4 bases, there was a span of 14 bases. The CDR3 sequence is 15 residues long. This CDR3 reads CASSQITGMGETQYF. DNA of the CDR3: TGTGCCAGCAGCCAAATCACAGGGATGGGAGAGACCCAGTACTTC.